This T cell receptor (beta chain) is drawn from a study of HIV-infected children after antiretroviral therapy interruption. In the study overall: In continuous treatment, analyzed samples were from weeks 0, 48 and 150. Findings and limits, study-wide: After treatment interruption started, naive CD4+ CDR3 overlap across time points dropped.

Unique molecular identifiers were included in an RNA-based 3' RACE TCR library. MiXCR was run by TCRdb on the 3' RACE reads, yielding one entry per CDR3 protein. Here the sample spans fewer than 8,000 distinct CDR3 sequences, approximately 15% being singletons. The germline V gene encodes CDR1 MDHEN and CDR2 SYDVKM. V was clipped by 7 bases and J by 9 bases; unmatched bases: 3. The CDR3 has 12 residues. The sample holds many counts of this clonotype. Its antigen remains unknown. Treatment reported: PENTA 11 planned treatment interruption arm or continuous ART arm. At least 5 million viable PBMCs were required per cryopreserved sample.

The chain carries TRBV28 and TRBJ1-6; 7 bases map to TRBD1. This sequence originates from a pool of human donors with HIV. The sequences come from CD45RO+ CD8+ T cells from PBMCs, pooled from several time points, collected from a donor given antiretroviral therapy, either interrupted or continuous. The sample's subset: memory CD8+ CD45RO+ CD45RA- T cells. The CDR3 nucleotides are TGTGCCAGCACCGACAGGGTTTCACCCCTCCACTTT. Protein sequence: CASTDRVSPLHF.